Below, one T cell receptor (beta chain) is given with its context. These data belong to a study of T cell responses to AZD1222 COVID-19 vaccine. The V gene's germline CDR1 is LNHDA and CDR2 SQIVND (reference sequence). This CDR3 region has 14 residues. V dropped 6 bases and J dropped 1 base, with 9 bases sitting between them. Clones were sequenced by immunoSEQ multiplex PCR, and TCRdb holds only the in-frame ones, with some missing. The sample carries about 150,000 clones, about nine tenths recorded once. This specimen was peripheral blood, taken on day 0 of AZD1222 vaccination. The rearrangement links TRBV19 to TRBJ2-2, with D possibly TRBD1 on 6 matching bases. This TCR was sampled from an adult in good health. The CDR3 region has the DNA TGTGCCAGTAGAGACAGGATGAACACCGGGGAGCTGTTTTTT. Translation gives CASRDRMNTGELFF.